The 2 T cell receptor beta chains reported below all come from one sample, sequenced in a study of neurological immune-mediated disorders. TCRdb processed the 5' RACE reads anew with MiXCR; each CDR3 protein has one entry. The sample consists of about 76,000 distinct CDR3 sequences, roughly 15% of them appearing once. The sequencing input was PBMCs. These receptors were collected from a woman aged 40 to 50 in good health.

This clonotype has a count of ten or more. The chain carries TRBV20-1 and TRBJ1-1; D is possibly TRBD1 (6 bases). The V gene lost 3 bases and the J gene lost 6 bases, with 17 bases spanning the gap. Looked up from germline, CDR1 is DFQATT and CDR2 is SNEGSKA (reference sequence). The CDR3 is made up of 14 amino acids. The CDR3 reads CSARPTGLGAEAFF. CDR3 nucleotides: TGCAGTGCTAGGCCTACAGGGTTAGGGGCTGAAGCTTTCTTT.

The chain combines TRBV7-2 with TRBJ1-5; possibly TRBD1 for D (5 bases). Germline V gives CDR1 SGHTA, CDR2 FQGNSA. Trimming cost V 2 bases and J 2 bases, with 7 bases left between them. The CDR3 length is 14 residues. Here the CDR3 DNA reads TGTGCCAGCAGCTTACAAGGGGGCAATCAGCCCCAGCATTTT. Translating gives CASSLQGGNQPQHF.